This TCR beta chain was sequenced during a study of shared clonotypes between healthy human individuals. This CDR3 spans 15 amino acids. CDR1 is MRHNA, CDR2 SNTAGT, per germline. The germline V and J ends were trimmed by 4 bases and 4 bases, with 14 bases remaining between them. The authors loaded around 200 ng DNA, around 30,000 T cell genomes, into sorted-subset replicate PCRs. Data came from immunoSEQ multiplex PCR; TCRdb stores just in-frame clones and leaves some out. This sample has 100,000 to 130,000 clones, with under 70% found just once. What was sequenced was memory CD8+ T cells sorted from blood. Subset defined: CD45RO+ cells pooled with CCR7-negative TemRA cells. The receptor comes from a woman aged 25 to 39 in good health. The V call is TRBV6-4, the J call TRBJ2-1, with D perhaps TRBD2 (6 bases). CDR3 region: CASSVGTHLYNEQFF. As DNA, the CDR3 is TGTGCCAGCAGTGTTGGGACTCACCTTTACAATGAGCAGTTCTTC.